This T cell receptor (beta chain) was identified in a study of siplizumab effects on memory and regulatory T cells. Findings and limits, study-wide: Siplizumab brought about a significant reduction in alloreactive sequences traceable to unstimulated CD4+ memory cells. Whether proliferating Tregs in siplizumab cultures suppress was not functionally confirmed. Controls showed an average of around 28% Treg-derived mappable alloreactive CD4+ clones, while siplizumab showed about 69%.

In regard to this clone: The antigen remains unidentified.

The table came from immunoSEQ multiplex PCR; TCRdb's copy has only in-frame clones and leaves some out. The repertoire holds some 81,000 clones, roughly 94% seen once, with around 20% in the top ten. V lost 4 bases to trimming and J lost 1 base, with 10 bases between them. Germline CDR1 and CDR2: SEHNR and FQNEAQ (reference sequence). This CDR3 comprises 14 residues. This receptor was identified in a human donor in good health. The genes are TRBV7-9 and TRBJ2-5; tentative D call: TRBD1 (6 bases). The source material was CD8+ T cells sorted from blood. This chain's CDR3 is CASSSPGAQETQYF. The CDR3 DNA reads as TGTGCCAGCAGCTCACCAGGGGCCCAAGAGACCCAGTACTTC.